This is a list of T cell receptor beta chains from one sample in a study of Graves' ophthalmopathy and Graves' hyperthyroidism. TCRdb processed the multiplex PCR reads anew with MiXCR; each CDR3 protein has one entry. The sample shows some 520,000 distinct CDR3 sequences, approximately 15% of them seen only once. The specimen sequenced was blood. These receptors were taken from a woman aged 25 to 39 with Graves' ophthalmopathy. The CDR3 runs from the conserved cysteine through the conserved F or W. Fields, in order: V gene, clone size, D gene, J gene, CDR3 protein, CDR3 DNA. A D gene is named only where the DNA matches it firmly. Clone sizes are given selectively: once, few, many, or a class where the clone is expanded.

V: TRBV20-1; size: many; D: TRBD1; J: TRBJ1-2; CDR3: CSARDRGHLSNGYTF; DNA: TGCAGTGCTAGGGACAGGGGGCATCTCTCTAATGGCTACACCTTC
V: TRBV2; size: few; D: TRBD2; J: TRBJ2-4; CDR3: CASRAGGPQAKNIQYF; DNA: TGTGCCAGCCGCGCGGGGGGCCCCCAAGCCAAAAACATTCAGTACTTC
V: TRBV28; size: many; D: TRBD1; J: TRBJ2-7; CDR3: CASSWGDRGGYEQYF; DNA: TGTGCCAGCAGTTGGGGGGACAGGGGTGGGTACGAGCAGTACTTC
V: TRBV28; size: many; D: .; J: TRBJ2-4; CDR3: CASSHSLAKNIQYF; DNA: TGTGCCAGCAGCCACAGCTTAGCCAAAAACATTCAGTACTTC
V: TRBV6-1; size: .; D: TRBD1; J: TRBJ1-6; CDR3: CASTIQGSIMDSPLHF; DNA: TGTGCCAGCACCATACAGGGGTCTATAATGGATTCACCCCTCCACTTT
V: TRBV15; size: many; D: .; J: TRBJ2-7; CDR3: CATSREGGRDAYEQYF; DNA: TGTGCCACCAGCAGAGAGGGGGGCAGAGATGCCTACGAGCAGTACTTC
V: TRBV12-3/TRBV12-4; size: many; D: TRBD1; J: TRBJ2-7; CDR3: CARGQGVFYEQYF; DNA: TGTGCCAGGGGGCAGGGGGTATTCTACGAGCAGTACTTC
V: TRBV5-5; size: many; D: .; J: TRBJ1-1; CDR3: CASSFQSYMNTEAFF; DNA: TGTGCCAGCAGCTTCCAGAGTTACATGAACACTGAAGCTTTCTTT
V: TRBV6-2/TRBV6-3; size: many; D: TRBD2; J: TRBJ2-2; CDR3: CASSYPTSGRAAAPHPGELFF; DNA: TGTGCCAGCAGTTACCCTACTAGCGGGAGGGCCGCGGCCCCACACCCCGGGGAGCTGTTTTTT
V: TRBV9; size: many; D: .; J: TRBJ1-3; CDR3: CASSEGYRDSGNTIYF; DNA: TGTGCCAGCAGCGAGGGATACCGGGATTCTGGAAACACCATATATTTT
V: TRBV9; size: many; D: .; J: TRBJ2-7; CDR3: CASSNNYLPEGGLYEQYF; DNA: TGTGCCAGCAGCAACAATTACCTACCGGAGGGTGGATTGTACGAGCAGTACTTC
V: TRBV12-3/TRBV12-4; size: many; D: .; J: TRBJ1-2; CDR3: CASSFRGLYGYTF; DNA: TGTGCCAGCAGTTTCCGGGGTCTCTATGGCTACACCTTC
V: TRBV2; size: many; D: TRBD1; J: TRBJ1-1; CDR3: CASSEPSTGFVPYTEAFF; DNA: TGTGCCAGCAGTGAACCATCGACAGGGTTTGTGCCTTACACTGAAGCTTTCTTT
V: TRBV15; size: many; D: .; J: TRBJ2-7; CDR3: CATSRDRASYEQYF; DNA: TGTGCCACCAGCAGAGACCGGGCCTCCTACGAGCAGTACTTC
V: TRBV24-1; size: many; D: .; J: TRBJ2-7; CDR3: CATQDSRPPYEQYF; DNA: TGTGCCACCCAGGACAGCCGGCCCCCCTACGAGCAGTACTTC
V: TRBV29-1; size: many; D: .; J: TRBJ2-2; CDR3: CSVGNSNTGELFF; DNA: TGCAGCGTCGGAAACTCGAACACCGGGGAGCTGTTTTTT
V: TRBV12-3/TRBV12-4; size: .; D: TRBD1; J: TRBJ1-1; CDR3: CASRWTGTEAFF; DNA: TGTGCCAGCAGGTGGACAGGGACTGAAGCTTTCTTT
V: TRBV30; size: .; D: .; J: TRBJ1-6; CDR3: CAWSVGAGNSPLHF; DNA: TGTGCCTGGAGTGTAGGGGCAGGAAATTCACCCCTCCACTTT
V: TRBV4-2; size: many; D: .; J: TRBJ2-6; CDR3: CASSPSGLGLVLSGANVLTF; DNA: TGTGCCAGCAGCCCATCCGGGTTGGGACTTGTTCTCTCTGGGGCCAACGTCCTGACTTTC
V: TRBV15; size: many; D: TRBD1; J: TRBJ1-1; CDR3: CATSLGPGQGGTEAFF; DNA: TGTGCCACCAGCCTAGGCCCCGGACAGGGGGGAACTGAAGCTTTCTTT
V: TRBV6-4; size: many; D: TRBD1; J: TRBJ2-4; CDR3: CASSRDSENIQYF; DNA: TGTGCCAGCAGTCGGGACAGCGAAAACATTCAGTACTTC
V: TRBV29-1; size: many; D: TRBD1; J: TRBJ1-1; CDR3: CSGGQTLNTEAFF; DNA: TGCAGCGGGGGACAGACACTGAACACTGAAGCTTTCTTT
V: TRBV6-5; size: few; D: TRBD1; J: TRBJ1-1; CDR3: CASSYRQGVGNTEAFF; DNA: TGTGCCAGCAGTTACCGACAGGGGGTAGGGAACACTGAAGCTTTCTTT
V: TRBV5-1; size: .; D: .; J: TRBJ2-1; CDR3: CATRITPEPNEQFF; DNA: TGCGCCACCCGGATAACGCCAGAACCCAATGAGCAGTTCTTC
V: TRBV7-9; size: few; D: TRBD2; J: TRBJ2-5; CDR3: CASSRLAGGSETQYF; DNA: TGTGCCAGCTCGCGACTAGCGGGAGGATCAGAGACCCAGTACTTC
V: TRBV28; size: many; D: .; J: TRBJ1-1; CDR3: CASSLTGLLTEAFF; DNA: TGTGCCAGCAGTTTGACAGGACTTCTAACTGAAGCTTTCTTT
V: TRBV19; size: many; D: .; J: TRBJ2-6; CDR3: CASSIRSGGAGANVLTF; DNA: TGTGCCAGTAGTATCAGGTCCGGGGGCGCTGGGGCCAACGTCCTGACTTTC
V: TRBV15; size: many; D: TRBD1; J: TRBJ2-2; CDR3: CATTPGQGTGELFF; DNA: TGTGCCACCACCCCGGGACAGGGTACCGGGGAGCTGTTTTTT
V: TRBV6-1; size: many; D: TRBD1; J: TRBJ2-7; CDR3: CASRTQTRDRFYEQYF; DNA: TGTGCCAGCAGGACACAAACCCGGGACAGGTTTTACGAGCAGTACTTC
V: TRBV6-5; size: many; D: .; J: TRBJ2-7; CDR3: CASSFLWGPNTYEQYF; DNA: TGTGCCAGCAGTTTCCTGTGGGGGCCCAATACCTACGAGCAGTACTTC
V: TRBV20-1; size: many; D: .; J: TRBJ2-7; CDR3: CSARLGRGEQYF; DNA: TGCAGTGCTAGACTTGGCAGGGGAGAGCAGTACTTC
V: TRBV2; size: many; D: .; J: TRBJ1-6; CDR3: CASSGGLETPLHF; DNA: TGTGCCAGCAGCGGGGGACTTGAGACACCCCTCCACTTT
V: TRBV6-1; size: many; D: .; J: TRBJ2-2; CDR3: CASSEVRGGGELFF; DNA: TGTGCCAGCAGTGAAGTCAGGGGTGGAGGGGAGCTGTTTTTT
V: TRBV29-1; size: many; D: .; J: TRBJ2-7; CDR3: CSVPDRGGYEQYF; DNA: TGCAGCGTCCCTGACAGGGGAGGGTACGAGCAGTACTTC
V: TRBV11-2; size: many; D: .; J: TRBJ2-5; CDR3: CASSTSGPRRETQYF; DNA: TGTGCCAGCAGCACATCGGGCCCCAGGAGGGAGACCCAGTACTTC
V: TRBV30; size: many; D: TRBD2; J: TRBJ2-7; CDR3: CAWSVRGGGLYEQYF; DNA: TGTGCCTGGAGTGTAAGGGGCGGGGGTCTCTACGAGCAGTACTTC
V: TRBV6-1; size: many; D: .; J: TRBJ1-1; CDR3: CVSSEEPGQNTEAFF; DNA: TGTGTCAGCAGTGAAGAGCCTGGACAGAACACTGAAGCTTTCTTT
V: TRBV19; size: .; D: TRBD2; J: TRBJ2-7; CDR3: CASSGGLAGTYEQYF; DNA: TGTGCCAGTAGTGGAGGACTAGCGGGGACCTACGAGCAGTACTTC
V: TRBV6-1; size: many; D: .; J: TRBJ2-7; CDR3: CASGENALSYEQYF; DNA: TGTGCCAGCGGAGAAAACGCCTTATCCTACGAGCAGTACTTC
V: TRBV6-5; size: .; D: .; J: TRBJ1-2; CDR3: CASSSPSAVIANYGYTF; DNA: TGTGCCAGCAGTTCCCCTTCGGCGGTTATAGCTAACTATGGCTACACCTTC
V: TRBV27; size: many; D: .; J: TRBJ1-2; CDR3: CASSPEPPALGYGYTF; DNA: TGTGCCAGCAGCCCCGAGCCGCCAGCCCTTGGATATGGCTACACCTTC
V: TRBV6-2/TRBV6-3; size: many; D: .; J: TRBJ2-4; CDR3: CASSPTGVWEYF; DNA: TGTGCCAGCAGCCCCACGGGTGTGTGGGAGTACTTC
V: TRBV7-3; size: many; D: .; J: TRBJ2-2; CDR3: CASSSVPGELFF; DNA: TGTGCCAGCAGCTCAGTCCCCGGGGAGCTGTTTTTT
V: TRBV28; size: .; D: .; J: TRBJ1-5; CDR3: CASSFSGGQPQHF; DNA: TGTGCCAGCAGTTTTTCCGGGGGTCAGCCCCAGCATTTT
V: TRBV2; size: .; D: .; J: TRBJ2-7; CDR3: CASGYPRAEQYF; DNA: TGTGCCAGCGGGTACCCGAGGGCCGAGCAGTACTTC
V: TRBV6-5; size: many; D: .; J: TRBJ1-2; CDR3: CASSSNYRDGYTF; DNA: TGTGCCAGCAGTTCCAACTACAGGGACGGCTACACCTTC
V: TRBV9; size: few; D: .; J: TRBJ2-7; CDR3: CASSVALNGEQYF; DNA: TGTGCCAGCAGCGTAGCTTTAAATGGGGAGCAGTACTTC
V: TRBV13; size: few; D: TRBD2; J: TRBJ2-7; CDR3: CASSFGLGLAGDFDEQYF; DNA: TGTGCCAGCAGCTTCGGATTGGGACTAGCGGGAGATTTCGACGAGCAGTACTTC